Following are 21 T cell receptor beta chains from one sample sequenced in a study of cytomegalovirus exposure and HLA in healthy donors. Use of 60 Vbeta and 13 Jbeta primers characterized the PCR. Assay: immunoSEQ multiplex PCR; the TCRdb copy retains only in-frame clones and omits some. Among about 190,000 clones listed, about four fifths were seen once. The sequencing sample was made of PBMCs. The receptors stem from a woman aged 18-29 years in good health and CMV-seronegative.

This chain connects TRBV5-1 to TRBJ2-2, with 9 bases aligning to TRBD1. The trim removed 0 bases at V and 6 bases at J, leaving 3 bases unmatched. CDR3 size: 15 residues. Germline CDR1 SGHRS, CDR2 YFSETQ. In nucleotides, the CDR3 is TGCGCCAGCAGCTTGGATGGGACAGGGTCCGGGGAGCTGTTTTTT. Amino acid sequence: CASSLDGTGSGELFF.

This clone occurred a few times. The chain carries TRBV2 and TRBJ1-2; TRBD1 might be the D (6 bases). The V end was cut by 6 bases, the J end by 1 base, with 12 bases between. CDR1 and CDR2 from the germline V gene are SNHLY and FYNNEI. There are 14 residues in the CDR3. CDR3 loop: CASRGAALNYGYTF. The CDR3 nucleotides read TGTGCCAGCAGGGGGGCGGCCCTTAACTATGGCTACACCTTC.

The CDR3 loop is CASSVGLAGAPAYEQYF. Written as DNA, the CDR3 is TGCGCCAGCAGCGTGGGACTAGCGGGAGCTCCAGCCTACGAGCAGTACTTC. The gene calls are TRBV5-1 and TRBJ2-7, with 14 bases identical to TRBD2. With 4 bases clipped from V and 2 bases from J, the junction kept 8 bases outside the gene matches. This CDR3 spans 17 amino acids. Looked up from germline, CDR1 is SGHRS and CDR2 is YFSETQ.

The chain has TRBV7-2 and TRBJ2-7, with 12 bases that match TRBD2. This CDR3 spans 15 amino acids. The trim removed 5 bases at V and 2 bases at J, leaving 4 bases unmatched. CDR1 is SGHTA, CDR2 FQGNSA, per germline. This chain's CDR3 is CASSDRLAGAYEQYF. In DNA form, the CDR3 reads TGTGCCAGCAGCGACCGACTAGCGGGAGCCTACGAGCAGTACTTC.

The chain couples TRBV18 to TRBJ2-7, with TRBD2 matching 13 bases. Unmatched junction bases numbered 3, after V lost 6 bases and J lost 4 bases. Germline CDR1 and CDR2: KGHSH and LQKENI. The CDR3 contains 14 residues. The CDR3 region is CASSPGLAGYEQYF. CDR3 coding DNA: TGTGCCAGCTCCCCGGGACTAGCGGGATACGAGCAGTACTTC. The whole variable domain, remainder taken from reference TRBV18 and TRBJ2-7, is NAGVMQNPRHLVRRRGQEARLRCSPMKGHSHVYWYRQLPEEGLKFMVYLQKENIIDESGMPKERFSAEFPKEGPSILRIQQVVRGDSAAYFCASSPGLAGYEQYFGPGTRLTVT.

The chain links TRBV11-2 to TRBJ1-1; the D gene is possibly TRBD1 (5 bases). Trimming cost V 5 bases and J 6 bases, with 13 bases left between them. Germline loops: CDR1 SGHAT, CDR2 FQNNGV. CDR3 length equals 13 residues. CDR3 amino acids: CASSPAGDPEAFF. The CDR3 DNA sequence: TGTGCCAGCAGCCCCGCGGGGGACCCTGAAGCTTTCTTT.

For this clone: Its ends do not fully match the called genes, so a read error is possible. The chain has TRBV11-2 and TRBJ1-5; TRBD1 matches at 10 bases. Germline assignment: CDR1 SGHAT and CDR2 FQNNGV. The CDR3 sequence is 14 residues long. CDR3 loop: CASSRDRGNQPRHF. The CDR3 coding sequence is TGTGCCAGTTCTCGGGACAGGGGAAATCAGCCCCGGCATTTT. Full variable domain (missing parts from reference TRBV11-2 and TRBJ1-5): EAGVAQSPRYKIIEKRQSVAFWCNPISGHATLYWYQQILGQGPKLLIQFQNNGVVDDSQLPKDRFSAERLKGVDSTLKIQPAKLEDSAVYLCASSRDRGNQPRHFGDGTRLSIL.

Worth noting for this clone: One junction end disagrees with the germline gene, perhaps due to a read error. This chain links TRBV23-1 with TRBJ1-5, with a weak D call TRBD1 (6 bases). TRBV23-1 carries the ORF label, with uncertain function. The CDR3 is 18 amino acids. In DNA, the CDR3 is TGCGTCAGCAGTCATCGGTGGGGGCGGGAGTATGGGAATCAGCCCCAGCATTTT. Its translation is CVSSHRWGREYGNQPQHF.

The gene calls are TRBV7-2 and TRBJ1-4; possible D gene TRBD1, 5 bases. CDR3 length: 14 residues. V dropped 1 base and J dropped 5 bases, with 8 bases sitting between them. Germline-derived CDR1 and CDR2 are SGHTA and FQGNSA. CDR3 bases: TGTGCCAGCAGCTTAGACAACAGGAATGAAAAACTGTTTTTT. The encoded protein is CASSLDNRNEKLFF.

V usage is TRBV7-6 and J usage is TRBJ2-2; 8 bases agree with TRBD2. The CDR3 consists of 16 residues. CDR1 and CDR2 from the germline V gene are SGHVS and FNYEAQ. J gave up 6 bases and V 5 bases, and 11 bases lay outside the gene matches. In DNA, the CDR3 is TGTGCCAGCAGCCCCCCTGGCGGGAGGATAGCCGGGGAGCTGTTTTTT. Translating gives CASSPPGGRIAGELFF.

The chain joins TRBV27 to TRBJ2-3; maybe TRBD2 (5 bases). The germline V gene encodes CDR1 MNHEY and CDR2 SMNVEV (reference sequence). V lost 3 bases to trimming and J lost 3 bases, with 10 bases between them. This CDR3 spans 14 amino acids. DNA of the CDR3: TGTGCCAGCAGTTTTACCGGGAAGACAGATACGCAGTATTTT. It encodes CASSFTGKTDTQYF.

CDR3 region: CASSFLSGSPAGELFF. In DNA form, the CDR3 reads TGTGCCAGCAGCTTCCTTAGCGGGAGTCCAGCCGGGGAGCTGTTTTTT. The rearrangement uses TRBV11-3 and TRBJ2-2; 9 bases map to TRBD2. CDR1 and CDR2 from the germline V gene are SGHNT and YENEEA. J gave up 6 bases and V 3 bases, and 8 bases lay outside the gene matches. The CDR3 is made up of 16 amino acids.

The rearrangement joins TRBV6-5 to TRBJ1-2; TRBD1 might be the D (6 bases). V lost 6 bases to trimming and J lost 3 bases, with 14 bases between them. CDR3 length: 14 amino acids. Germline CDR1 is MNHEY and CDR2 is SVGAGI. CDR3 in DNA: TGTGCCAGCAGCCTCAGGGGAGATTACTATGGCTACACCTTC. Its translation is CASSLRGDYYGYTF.

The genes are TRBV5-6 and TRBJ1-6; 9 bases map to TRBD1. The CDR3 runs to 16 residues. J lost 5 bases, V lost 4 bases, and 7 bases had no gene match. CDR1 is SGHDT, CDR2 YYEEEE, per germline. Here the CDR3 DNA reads TGTGCCAGCAGCGAGGACAGGGGATCGGATAATTCACCCCTCCACTTT. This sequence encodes CASSEDRGSDNSPLHF.

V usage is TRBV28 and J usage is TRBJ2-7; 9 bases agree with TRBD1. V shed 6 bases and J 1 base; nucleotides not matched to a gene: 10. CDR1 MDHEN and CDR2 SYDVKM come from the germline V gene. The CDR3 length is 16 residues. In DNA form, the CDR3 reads TGTGCCAGCAGGGCGGGACAGGGTTTTTTTTCCTACGAGCAGTACTTC. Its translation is CASRAGQGFFSYEQYF.

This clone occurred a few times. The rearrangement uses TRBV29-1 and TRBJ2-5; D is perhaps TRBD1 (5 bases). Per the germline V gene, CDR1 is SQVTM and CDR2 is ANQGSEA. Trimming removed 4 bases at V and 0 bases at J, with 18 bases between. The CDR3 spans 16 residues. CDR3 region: CSVVAPGRAYQETQYF. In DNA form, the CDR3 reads TGCAGCGTTGTCGCGCCAGGCAGGGCGTACCAAGAGACCCAGTACTTC.

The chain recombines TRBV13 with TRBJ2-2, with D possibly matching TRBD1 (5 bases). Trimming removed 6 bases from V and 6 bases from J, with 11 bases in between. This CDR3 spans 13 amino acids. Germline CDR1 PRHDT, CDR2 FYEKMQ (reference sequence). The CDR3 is CASSPQVAGELFF. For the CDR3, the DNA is TGTGCCAGCAGTCCACAGGTCGCCGGGGAGCTGTTTTTT.

The CDR3 region is CASSSKPRLRYNEQFF. The CDR3 DNA follows: TGTGCCAGCAGCTCCAAACCAAGACTGAGATACAATGAGCAGTTCTTC. The chain employs TRBV7-9 and TRBJ2-1; D unresolved. Germline V gives CDR1 SEHNR, CDR2 FQNEAQ (reference sequence). This CDR3 is 16 amino acids long. V lost 4 bases and J 4 bases, leaving 17 bases between the germline ends.

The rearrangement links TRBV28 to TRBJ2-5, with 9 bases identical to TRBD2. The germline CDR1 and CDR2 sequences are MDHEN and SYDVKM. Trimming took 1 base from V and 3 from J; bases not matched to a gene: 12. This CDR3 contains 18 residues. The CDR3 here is CASSLYSAASGTEETQYF. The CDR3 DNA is TGTGCCAGCAGTTTATACTCCGCGGCTAGCGGGACTGAAGAGACCCAGTACTTC.

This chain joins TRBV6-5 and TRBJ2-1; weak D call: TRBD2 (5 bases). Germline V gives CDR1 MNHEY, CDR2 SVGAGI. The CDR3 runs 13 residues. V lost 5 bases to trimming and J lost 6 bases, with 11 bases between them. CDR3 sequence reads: CASSELVPNEQFF. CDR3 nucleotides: TGTGCCAGCAGTGAACTAGTCCCCAATGAGCAGTTCTTC.

The CDR3 reads CSAGDSYGYTF. CDR3 DNA sequence: TGCAGTGCTGGGGACAGCTATGGCTACACCTTC. The chain recombines TRBV20-1 with TRBJ1-2; 7 nucleotides match TRBD1. The germline V gene has CDR1 DFQATT and CDR2 SNEGSKA (reference sequence). The V and J ends lost 5 bases and 4 bases, in that order; junction bases with no gene match: 1. CDR3 size: 11 residues.